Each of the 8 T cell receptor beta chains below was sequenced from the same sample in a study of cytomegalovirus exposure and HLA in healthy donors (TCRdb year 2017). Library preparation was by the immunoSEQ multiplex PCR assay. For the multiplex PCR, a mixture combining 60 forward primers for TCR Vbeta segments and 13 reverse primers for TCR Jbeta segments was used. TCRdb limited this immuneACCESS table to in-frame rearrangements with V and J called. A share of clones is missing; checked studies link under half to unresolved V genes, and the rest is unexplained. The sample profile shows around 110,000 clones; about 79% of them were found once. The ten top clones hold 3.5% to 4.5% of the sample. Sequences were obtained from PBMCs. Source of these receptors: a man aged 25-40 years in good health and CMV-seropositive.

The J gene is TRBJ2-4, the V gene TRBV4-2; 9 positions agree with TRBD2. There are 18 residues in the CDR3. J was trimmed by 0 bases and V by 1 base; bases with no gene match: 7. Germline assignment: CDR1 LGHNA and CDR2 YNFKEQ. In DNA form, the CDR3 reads TGTGCCAGCAGCCAAGTCCTAGCGGGACTGCTAGCCAAAAACATTCAGTACTTC. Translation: CASSQVLAGLLAKNIQYF.

Here the CDR3 reads CATSGGGSFGNTIYF. CDR3 DNA sequence: TGTGCCACCAGCGGCGGGGGGTCCTTTGGAAACACCATATATTTT. The V call is TRBV15, the J call TRBJ1-3; perhaps TRBD1 as D (5 bases). With 5 bases removed from V and 3 bases from J, the gap between germline ends came to 14 bases. Germline V gene lookup returns CDR1 LNHNV and CDR2 YYDKDF (reference sequence). CDR3 length: 15 residues.

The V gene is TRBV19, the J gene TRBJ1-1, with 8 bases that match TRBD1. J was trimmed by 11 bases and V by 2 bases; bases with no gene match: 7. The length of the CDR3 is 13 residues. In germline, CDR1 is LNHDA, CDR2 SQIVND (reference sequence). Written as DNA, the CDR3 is TGTGCCAGTAGTATACAACAGGGGGGATGGGCTTTCTTT. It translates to CASSIQQGGWAFF.

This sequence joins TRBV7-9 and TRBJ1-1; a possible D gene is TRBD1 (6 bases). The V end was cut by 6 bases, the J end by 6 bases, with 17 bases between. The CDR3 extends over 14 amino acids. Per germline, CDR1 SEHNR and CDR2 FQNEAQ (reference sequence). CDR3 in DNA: TGTGCCAGCAGATTCGGACAGTCGTTGTCTGAAGCTTTCTTT. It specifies CASRFGQSLSEAFF.

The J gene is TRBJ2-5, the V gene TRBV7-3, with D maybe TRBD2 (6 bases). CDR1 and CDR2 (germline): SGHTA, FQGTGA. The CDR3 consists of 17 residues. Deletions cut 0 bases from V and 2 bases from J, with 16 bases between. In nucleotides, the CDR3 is TGTGCCAGCAGCTTAACGCGGGGTAGGAGCTGGCAAGAGACCCAGTACTTC. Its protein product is CASSLTRGRSWQETQYF.

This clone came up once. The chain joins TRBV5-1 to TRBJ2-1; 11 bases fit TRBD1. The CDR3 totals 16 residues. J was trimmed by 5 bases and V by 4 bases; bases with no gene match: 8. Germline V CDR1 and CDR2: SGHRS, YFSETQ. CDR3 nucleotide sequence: TGCGCCAGCAGCCCGATGGGACAGGGGGTAAACAATGAGCAGTTCTTC. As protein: CASSPMGQGVNNEQFF.

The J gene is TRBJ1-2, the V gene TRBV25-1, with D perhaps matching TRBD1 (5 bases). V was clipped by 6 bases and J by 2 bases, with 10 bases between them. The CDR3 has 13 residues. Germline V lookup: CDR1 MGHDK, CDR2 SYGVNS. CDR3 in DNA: TGTGCCAGCAGCAACAGGCAAAACTATGGCTACACCTTC. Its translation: CASSNRQNYGYTF.

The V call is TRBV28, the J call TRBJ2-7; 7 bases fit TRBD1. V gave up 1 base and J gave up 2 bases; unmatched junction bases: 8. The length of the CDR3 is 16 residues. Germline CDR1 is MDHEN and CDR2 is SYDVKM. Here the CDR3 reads CASSLSLGQAAYEQYF. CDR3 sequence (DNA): TGTGCCAGCAGTTTATCCCTCGGACAGGCCGCCTACGAGCAGTACTTC.